This TCR beta chain was documented in a study of human T cells and chemical hapten exposure. This clonotype was recorded many times. The time point here: patch test 1, 2 weeks after DPC sensitization. Regarding treatment: therapeutic diphenylcyclopropenone sensitization with weekly scalp DPC. Unfractionated whole blood was the source from which total RNA was extracted. This CDR3 has 14 amino acids. V shed 4 bases, J shed 9 bases, and the junction held 7 bases outside the gene matches. CDR1 is LGHNA and CDR2 is YSLEER in the germline V gene. In the source study's methods: TCRs per sample had a median of around 100,000 and ranged from about 23,224 to 750,000. TCRdb called the RACE reads again in MiXCR, with one record for every CDR3 protein. In this record, the V and J calls reflect TCRdb's handling and not the investigators' own analysis. The sample lists about 52,000 distinct CDR3 sequences, approximately 11% seen once, with less than 2% in the top ten.

The source material was whole blood, sampled in connection with sensitization to the hapten diphenylcyclopropenone (DPC). This chain connects TRBV4-3 to TRBJ2-1, with 9 nucleotides matching TRBD2. The source of this sequence is a woman aged 40 to 55 with alopecia areata. Some clones in this sample may be carry-over from other donors' samples. The CDR3 coding sequence is TGCGCCAGCAGCCCCAGCGGGGGGCCTCGTGAGCAGTTCTTC. This encodes CASSPSGGPREQFF.